What follows describes a single T cell receptor (beta chain). Which antigen it targets is not known. Base qualities are missing; no much larger clone stands one base away. Taken from the germline V gene (reference sequence), the CDR1 and CDR2 loops are MNHEY and SMNVEV. Trimming takes 5 bases from V and 1 base from J, and the germline ends sit 15 bases apart. Including the terminal cysteine and phenylalanine, the CDR3 comprises 15 residues. Here the CDR3 DNA is all that survives: 45 bases in frame from base 1. The library was produced with the immunoSEQ multiplex PCR assay. TCRdb retrieved this table from immuneACCESS and kept in-frame rearrangements only. Not all clones are present; in checked studies, unresolved V genes account for under half, and no reason is known for the remainder. This sample gives 85,000 to 90,000 clones in total; more than 75% of them show up just once. The ten top clones hold around 17% of the sample.

This sample is part of a study of radiotherapy plus CTLA-4 blockade in lung cancer (dated by TCRdb to between 2017 and 2018). About the investigation overall: Among the enrolled patients, under 20% had an objective response, and less than 40% reached disease control.

The study tested focal radiation therapy combined with CTLA-4 blockade (ipilimumab) in patients with chemo-refractory metastatic non-small-cell lung cancer. Study-level results and caveats: Increased serum interferon-beta after radiation, together with early dynamic changes in blood T cell clones, were reported to be the strongest predictors of response. After treatment with radiotherapy and ipilimumab, TCR clones that came from tumors expanded in the peripheral blood.

The chain uses TRBV27 and TRBJ2-7; TRBD2 is a possible D gene, resting on 7 matching bases. Specimen: peripheral blood, collected from a patient treated with radiotherapy plus ipilimumab. The sequence was collected from a human donor with non-small cell lung cancer that progressed on radiotherapy plus ipilimumab. Read as DNA, the sequence is TGTGCCAGCAGTCTCATGCGGGGGCTATCCTACGAGCAGTACTTC. This sequence encodes CASSLMRGLSYEQYF.